The sequence of this T cell receptor beta chain was determined in a study of radiation and T cells in renal cell carcinoma. Study results and limitations: From baseline, blood top tumor clonotypes peaked at 2 weeks post-radiation. Without pretreatment biopsies, baseline tumor clonotype presence was undetermined.

With respect to this clone: Antigen: not known.

The CDR3 sequence is 12 residues long. Trimming took 3 bases from V and 7 from J, leaving 9 bases between them. Germline V gene sequence: CDR1 SNHLY, CDR2 FYNNEI. Sequenced by immunoSEQ multiplex PCR; TCRdb stores in-frame clones only, minus some. The sample consists of just under 150,000 clones, approximately 86% of them appearing once. Noted time point: blood 4 weeks post-SBRT, at nephrectomy. As for treatment: 15 Gy SBRT to primary tumor, nephrectomy 4 weeks later. Nephrectomy followed 15 Gy stereotactic body radiation by 4 weeks. Serial blood draws occurred at baseline and 2 and 4 weeks post-SBRT. The V and J genes are TRBV2 and TRBJ1-2, with D unclear. The specimen comprised blood, sampled from a patient whose treatment included radiotherapy and nephrectomy. This sequence originates from a woman aged 50 to 60 with renal cell carcinoma. The CDR3 is CASSDSRFGYTF. The DNA of the CDR3 is TGTGCCAGCAGTGATTCGAGGTTTGGCTACACCTTC.